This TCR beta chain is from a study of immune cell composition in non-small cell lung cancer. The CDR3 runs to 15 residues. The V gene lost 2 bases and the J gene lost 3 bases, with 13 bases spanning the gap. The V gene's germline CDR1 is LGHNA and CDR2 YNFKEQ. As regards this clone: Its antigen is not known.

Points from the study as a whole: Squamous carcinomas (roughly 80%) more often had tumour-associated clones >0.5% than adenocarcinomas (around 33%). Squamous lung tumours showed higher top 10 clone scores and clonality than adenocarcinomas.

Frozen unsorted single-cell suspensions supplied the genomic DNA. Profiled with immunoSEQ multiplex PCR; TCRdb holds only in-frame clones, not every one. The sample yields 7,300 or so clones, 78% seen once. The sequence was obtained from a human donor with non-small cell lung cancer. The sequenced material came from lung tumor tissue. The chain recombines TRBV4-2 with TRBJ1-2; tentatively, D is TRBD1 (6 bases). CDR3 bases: TGTGCCAGCAGCCAACCCCAGAGGGGGTACTATGGCTACACCTTC. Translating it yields CASSQPQRGYYGYTF.